This TCR beta chain was captured in a study of blood T cell repertoires in COVID-19. About the study: PBMCs, B-cell-depleted T cells, or T cells were the source of the cDNA or gDNA that made up the material.

V was pared by 2 bases and J by 2 bases, with 6 bases between. Germline V gene lookup returns CDR1 SGHTA and CDR2 FQGNSA. CDR3 size: 13 residues. Authors' data handling: Estimated nucleated cell counts came from reference gene primer amplification. Only in-frame clones appear in the TCRdb table, and some are missing; sequencing was by immunoSEQ multiplex PCR. The V and J calls and the clone size are those of that table, but D and trimming were determined from the DNA. Among just over 300,000 clones listed, around 91% were seen once. Residents of about two dozen US areas, aged roughly 18 to 89 years, made up the participants. Either two negative PCRs, clearance, or symptom resolution qualified Cohort 3 donors as recovered.

This chain connects TRBV7-2 to TRBJ2-5; D not certain. This clonotype originated in a woman aged 40 to 50 who had recovered from COVID-19. Material: PBMCs or T cells enriched from blood (not recorded which). CDR3 in amino acids: CASSLFGQETQYF. The CDR3 bases are TGTGCCAGCAGCTTATTCGGGCAAGAGACCCAGTACTTC.